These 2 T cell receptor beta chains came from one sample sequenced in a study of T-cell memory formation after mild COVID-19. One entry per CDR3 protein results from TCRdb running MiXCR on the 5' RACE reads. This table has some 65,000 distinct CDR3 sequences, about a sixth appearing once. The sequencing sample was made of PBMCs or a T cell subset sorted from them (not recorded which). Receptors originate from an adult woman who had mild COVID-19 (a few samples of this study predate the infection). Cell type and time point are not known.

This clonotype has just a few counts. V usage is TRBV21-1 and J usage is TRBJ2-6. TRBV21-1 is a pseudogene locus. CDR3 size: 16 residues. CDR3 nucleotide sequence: TGTGCCAGCAGCAAAGACTGGCTCTCTGGGGCCAACGTCCTGACTTTC. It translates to CASSKDWLSGANVLTF.

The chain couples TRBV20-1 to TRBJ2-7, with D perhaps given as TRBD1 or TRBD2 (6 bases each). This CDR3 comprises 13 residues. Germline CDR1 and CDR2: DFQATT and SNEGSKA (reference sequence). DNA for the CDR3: TGCAGAGCACCACAGGGAGGTAGCTACGAGCAGTACTTC. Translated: CRAPQGGSYEQYF.